Listed here are 27 T cell receptor beta chains from one sample, sequenced in a study of neurological immune-mediated disorders. MiXCR, run by TCRdb on the 5' RACE reads, gives a single entry per CDR3 protein. The sample has about 44,000 distinct CDR3 sequences; 20% to 25% are singletons. Time point given: technical triplicate 3. The sample taken for sequencing was PBMCs. The receptors here all came from a man aged 55-75 years with HTLV-1-associated myelopathy (HAM/TSP).

This clonotype was observed many times. The chain combines TRBV28 with TRBJ1-1, with 12 bases fitting TRBD1. This CDR3 spans 17 amino acids. The germline CDR1 and CDR2 sequences are MDHEN and SYDVKM. J lost 5 bases, V lost 4 bases, and 11 bases had no gene match. The CDR3, as DNA: TGTGCCAGCAGTTCGGTCCCGGGACAGGGGGCGAGGACTGAAGCTTTCTTT. This sequence encodes CASSSVPGQGARTEAFF. Full variable domain (missing parts from reference TRBV28 and TRBJ1-1): DVKVTQSSRYLVKRTGEKVFLECVQDMDHENMFWYRQDPGLGLRLIYFSYDVKMKEKGDIPEGYSVSREKKERFSLILESASTNQTSMYLCASSSVPGQGARTEAFFGQGTRLTVV.

This clonotype was recorded at least ten times. The chain has TRBV12-3 or TRBV12-4 and TRBJ1-1, with TRBD1 matching 9 bases. CDR3 length: 13 residues. The trim removed 5 bases at V and 10 bases at J, leaving 8 bases unmatched. As DNA, the CDR3 is TGTGCCAGCAGTCCCCTGACAGGGGGTTCAGCTTTCTTT. This codes for CASSPLTGGSAFF.

In its sample, this clonotype was seen many times. The J gene is TRBJ1-5, the V gene TRBV5-1, with D perhaps matching TRBD1 (5 bases). The CDR3 contains 15 residues. CDR1 is SGHRS and CDR2 is YFSETQ in the germline V gene. V was clipped by 1 base and J by 3 bases, with 11 bases between them. CDR3 bases: TGCGCCAGCAGCTTGAATGGGGCGAACAATCAGCCCCAGCATTTT. Amino acid sequence: CASSLNGANNQPQHF.

This clonotype was observed many times. The chain combines TRBV7-9 with TRBJ2-1; D may match TRBD1 or TRBD2 (7 bases each). The CDR3 sequence is 16 residues long. V lost 7 bases, J lost 5 bases, and 21 bases lay in between. Germline CDR1 is SEHNR and CDR2 is FQNEAQ (reference sequence). The CDR3 coding sequence is TGTGCCAGCACCCAGGGGGGGGGCAAGGTGAACAATGAGCAGTTCTTC. The encoded protein is CASTQGGGKVNNEQFF.

The chain has TRBV5-1 and TRBJ2-3, with TRBD2 as a possible D gene (6 bases). The CDR3 is made up of 15 amino acids. Germline V CDR1 and CDR2: SGHRS, YFSETQ. CDR3 sequence: CGSSLPGGNTDTQYF. DNA of the CDR3: TGCGGAAGCAGCCTCCCTGGCGGGAACACAGATACGCAGTATTTT.

The rearrangement links TRBV20-1 to TRBJ2-3; D may correspond to TRBD1 or TRBD2 (5 bases each). Trimming took off 0 bases at V and 8 bases at J, with 18 bases between the two ends. There are 15 residues in the CDR3. CDR1 is DFQATT, CDR2 SNEGSKA, per germline (reference sequence). The CDR3 loop reads CSARDLRDLTTTQYF. CDR3 DNA sequence: TGCAGTGCTAGAGATCTTCGGGACCTCACAACTACGCAGTATTTT.

Remarks on this clonotype: At one boundary the junction diverges from the germline segment, which might be a read error. This chain connects TRBV12-3 or TRBV12-4 to TRBJ1-1; D is uncertain. The CDR3 length is 14 residues. CDR3 bases: TGTGTCAGCTATGTGCTGGGCTTGGGCACTGAAGCTTTCTTT. The encoded protein is CVSYVLGLGTEAFF.

This clonotype has ten or more counts. The chain employs TRBV5-6 and TRBJ2-5, with 9 bases matching TRBD2. Unmatched junction bases numbered 11, after V lost 0 bases and J lost 5 bases. Germline lookup yields CDR1 SGHDT and CDR2 YYEEEE. The CDR3 has 17 residues. The CDR3 DNA follows: TGTGCCAGCAGCTTGGCCCATGGCGGGAGGGTCGGGGAGACCCAGTACTTC. This encodes CASSLAHGGRVGETQYF.

V and J are TRBV27 and TRBJ1-5, with TRBD1 identical over 9 bases. This CDR3 contains 17 residues. In germline, CDR1 is MNHEY, CDR2 SMNVEV (reference sequence). The V segment lost 5 bases and the J segment 2 bases; nucleotides outside the gene matches: 10. The CDR3, as DNA: TGTGCCAGCAGTCCCAGCCGGGACAGGGACGGCAATCAGCCCCAGCATTTT. The encoded protein is CASSPSRDRDGNQPQHF.

There are many counts of this clonotype. The chain uses TRBV5-1 and TRBJ2-7; 10 nucleotides match TRBD2. With V trimmed by 1 base and J by 5 bases, 9 bases remained unmatched. The CDR3 sequence is 16 residues long. Germline CDR1 is SGHRS and CDR2 is YFSETQ. The CDR3 loop is CASSLSPAGGPDEQYF. The DNA for the CDR3 is TGCGCCAGCAGCTTGTCGCCAGCGGGAGGGCCGGACGAGCAGTACTTC.

This clonotype appeared many times. The V gene is TRBV10-2, the J gene TRBJ1-2, with D unresolved. This CDR3 comprises 15 residues. Trimming took 1 base from V and 2 from J, leaving 11 bases between them. From germline, CDR1 is WSHSY and CDR2 SAAADI. The CDR3 spells CASSELDFPNYGYTF. The CDR3 coding sequence is TGCGCCAGCAGTGAGTTGGACTTCCCCAACTATGGCTACACCTTC.

This clonotype was recorded many times. The J gene is TRBJ2-7, the V gene TRBV20-1; D might be TRBD2 (6 bases). Trimming pared 0 bases from V and 6 bases from J, leaving 18 bases between. The CDR3 spans 15 residues. CDR1 is DFQATT, CDR2 SNEGSKA, per germline (reference sequence). The CDR3 region has the DNA TGCAGTGCTAGAGATCCAGGCGGGACTCTTAGCGAGCAGTACTTC. It encodes CSARDPGGTLSEQYF.

V usage is TRBV7-3 and J usage is TRBJ2-1; TRBD1 is a possible D gene (7 bases). The CDR3 sequence is 16 residues long. Deletions cut 3 bases from V and 5 bases from J, with 17 bases between. Germline-derived CDR1 and CDR2 are SGHTA and FQGTGA. CDR3 DNA sequence: TGTGCCAGCAGCTTTTCAGGGGGACTCGTAGACAATGAGCAGTTCTTC. Amino acid sequence: CASSFSGGLVDNEQFF.

In its sample, this clonotype was seen many times. The V call is TRBV6-1, the J call TRBJ1-2; D unresolved. V dropped 2 bases and J dropped 13 bases, with 11 bases sitting between them. The CDR3 runs to 11 residues. CDR1 is MNHNS and CDR2 is SASEGT in the germline V gene. For the CDR3, the DNA is TGTGCCAGCAGTGAAAAGGAACGGCTCACCTTC. Translated: CASSEKERLTF.

This clonotype is medium-sized. The chain carries TRBV5-6 and TRBJ1-1; the D is unclear. The CDR3 has 14 amino acids. Germline V gene sequence: CDR1 SGHDT, CDR2 YYEEEE. V was trimmed by 2 bases and J by 2 bases, leaving 10 bases between them. The CDR3 DNA is TGTGCCAGCAGCTTCCTCAGGCTCAACACTGAAGCTTTCTTT. Translated: CASSFLRLNTEAFF. The full variable domain, completed using reference TRBV5-6 and TRBJ1-1, is DAGVTQSPTHLIKTRGQQVTLRCSPKSGHDTVSWYQQALGQGPQFIFQYYEEEERQRGNFPDRFSGHQFPNYSSELNVNALLLGDSALYLCASSFLRLNTEAFFGQGTRLTVV.

This clonotype was seen at least ten times. CDR3 coding DNA: TGCAGCGTTGGTACTAGCGGCTCGGGGGAGCAGTTCTTC. Its protein is CSVGTSGSGEQFF. The rearrangement links TRBV29-1 to TRBJ2-1, with TRBD2 matching 8 bases. The CDR3 has 13 residues. Germline loops: CDR1 SQVTM, CDR2 ANQGSEA. Trimming removed 4 bases from V and 10 bases from J; junction bases left unmatched: 9.

This clonotype showed up many times. The chain recombines TRBV2 with TRBJ2-1; a weak D match, TRBD1 (6 bases). CDR3 length: 16 residues. Germline V gene data show CDR1 as SNHLY and CDR2 as FYNNEI. V shed 7 bases and J shed 0 bases, with 16 bases lying between them. CDR3 in DNA: TGTGCCAGCATTCCACAGGGACGCAGCTCCTACAATGAGCAGTTCTTC. It codes for CASIPQGRSSYNEQFF. Full variable domain (rest looked up from reference TRBV2 and TRBJ2-1): EPEVTQTPSHQVTQMGQEVILRCVPISNHLYFYWYRQILGQKVEFLVSFYNNEISEKSEIFDDQFSVERPDGSNFTLKIRSTKLEDSAMYFCASIPQGRSSYNEQFFGPGTRLTVL.

By sample fraction, this clonotype is medium-sized. The chain employs TRBV24-1 and TRBJ2-5, with D tentatively TRBD1 (6 bases). The germline V and J ends were trimmed by 6 bases and 5 bases, with 15 bases remaining between them. The CDR3 extends over 14 amino acids. The germline gives CDR1 KGHDR, CDR2 SFDVKD. The chain's CDR3 is CATSPGASGETQYF. The CDR3 DNA reads TGTGCCACCAGTCCAGGGGCTAGTGGGGAGACCCAGTACTTC.

The sample holds many counts of this clonotype. This rearrangement joins TRBV9 to TRBJ2-1, with TRBD2 matching over 7 bases. The CDR3 length is 15 residues. Germline CDR1 SGDLS, CDR2 YYNGEE. V shed 4 bases, J shed 3 bases, and the junction held 7 bases outside the gene matches. This CDR3 is CASSQASGDYNEQFF. The CDR3 DNA reads as TGTGCCAGCAGCCAGGCTAGCGGAGACTACAATGAGCAGTTCTTC. Full variable domain (rest looked up from reference TRBV9 and TRBJ2-1): DSGVTQTPKHLITATGQRVTLRCSPRSGDLSVYWYQQSLDQGLQFLIQYYNGEERAKGNILERFSAQQFPDLHSELNLSSLELGDSALYFCASSQASGDYNEQFFGPGTRLTVL.

This clonotype was seen many times. J is TRBJ2-1 and V is TRBV20-1; tentatively, D is TRBD1 (6 bases). The V and J ends lost 4 bases and 2 bases respectively, with 24 bases between them. This CDR3 contains 18 residues. The germline V gene has CDR1 DFQATT and CDR2 SNEGSKA (reference sequence). The CDR3 nucleotides are TGCAGTGCTATCAGACAGGAATTAGGACCAGGCACCTACAATGAGCAGTTCTTC. It yields the protein CSAIRQELGPGTYNEQFF.

This clonotype was seen many times. The chain joins TRBV5-1 to TRBJ2-1, with 9 positions matching TRBD1. Germline loops: CDR1 SGHRS, CDR2 YFSETQ. CDR3 size: 15 residues. The junction had 7 bases not matched to a gene; V was cut back by 4 bases and J by 5 bases. In DNA, the CDR3 is TGCGCCAGCAGCCCGGGACAGGGAGTAAACAATGAGCAGTTCTTC. Amino acid sequence: CASSPGQGVNNEQFF.

The V and J genes are TRBV28 and TRBJ1-3; possibly TRBD1 for D (6 bases). V lost 6 bases and J 4 bases, leaving 16 bases between the germline ends. The CDR3 runs 15 residues. CDR1 and CDR2 from the germline V gene are MDHEN and SYDVKM. The CDR3 region is CASSARGGLGNTIYF. DNA for the CDR3: TGTGCCAGCAGCGCCCGTGGGGGGCTGGGAAACACCATATATTTT.

In this sample, this clonotype turned up many times. This sequence joins TRBV3-1 and TRBJ1-2; D is uncertain. Trimming pared 7 bases from V and 8 bases from J, leaving 14 bases between. The CDR3 sequence is 12 residues long. CDR1 is LGHDT, CDR2 YNNKEL, per germline (reference sequence). CDR3 in DNA: TGTGCCAGCAACCCGGTAGGGTTGGGCTACACCTTC. Protein: CASNPVGLGYTF.

In its sample, this clonotype was seen many times. The chain couples TRBV5-1 to TRBJ1-2, with D maybe TRBD1 (5 bases). The CDR3 totals 13 residues. Germline loops: CDR1 SGHRS, CDR2 YFSETQ. V was trimmed by 0 bases and J by 4 bases, leaving 7 bases between them. CDR3 nucleotide sequence: TGCGCCAGCAGCTTGGCACAGGCCTATGGCTACACCTTC. This codes for CASSLAQAYGYTF.

This clonotype occurred many times. The chain combines TRBV7-9 with TRBJ2-2; 7 bases line up with TRBD2. V shed 7 bases and J 2 bases; nucleotides not matched to a gene: 7. Germline CDR1 reads SEHNR; CDR2 reads FQNEAQ (reference sequence). The CDR3 is 15 residues long. The CDR3 region is CASTPGGRNTGELFF. DNA for the CDR3: TGTGCCAGCACCCCCGGCGGGAGAAACACCGGGGAGCTGTTTTTT.

This clonotype was counted many times. This chain connects TRBV2 to TRBJ1-2; no clear D gene. This CDR3 has 13 residues. V was shortened by 6 bases and J by 5 bases, with 13 bases between the two germline ends. Germline CDR1 reads SNHLY; CDR2 reads FYNNEI. CDR3 loop: CASSLRNNYGYTF. The CDR3 coding sequence is TGTGCCAGCAGCCTCAGGAACAATTATGGCTACACCTTC.

The rearrangement links TRBV5-1 to TRBJ2-3, with D uncertain. V was shortened by 1 base and J by 5 bases, with 11 bases between the two germline ends. CDR3 length: 14 residues. Per the germline V gene, CDR1 is SGHRS and CDR2 is YFSETQ. CDR3 nucleotides: TGCGCCAGCAGCTTGAACCACTTCGGAGATACGCAGTATTTT. Protein product: CASSLNHFGDTQYF.